This TCR beta chain was captured by sequencing in a study of cytomegalovirus exposure and HLA in healthy donors. For the study at large: As released early, the data held 75 million to 90 million unique TCRs from HLA-typed donors.

CDR3 length: 14 residues. V was trimmed by 3 bases and J by 0 bases, leaving 7 bases between them. Germline loops: CDR1 SGDLS, CDR2 YYNGEE. The PCR contained 60 Vbeta and 13 Jbeta primers. Generated by immunoSEQ multiplex PCR, the TCRdb table keeps only in-frame clones and is missing some. The sample contains 200,000 to 250,000 clones, about 72% of which appear only once. General study results and limits: For most subjects, TCR beta sequences were reported to predict HLA-A and HLA-B alleles with accuracy. A missense DCLRE1C variant was associated with V- and J-gene trimming of TCR beta chains in a later analysis, and an independent cohort replicated the association.

Regarding this clone: The target antigen is unknown.

The rearrangement links TRBV9 to TRBJ1-3; D might be TRBD1 (5 bases). The clonotype comes from a male donor in good health and CMV-seronegative. Sequenced sample: PBMCs. The CDR3 loop is CASSGQHSGNTIYF. The CDR3 region has the DNA TGTGCCAGCAGCGGACAGCACTCTGGAAACACCATATATTTT.